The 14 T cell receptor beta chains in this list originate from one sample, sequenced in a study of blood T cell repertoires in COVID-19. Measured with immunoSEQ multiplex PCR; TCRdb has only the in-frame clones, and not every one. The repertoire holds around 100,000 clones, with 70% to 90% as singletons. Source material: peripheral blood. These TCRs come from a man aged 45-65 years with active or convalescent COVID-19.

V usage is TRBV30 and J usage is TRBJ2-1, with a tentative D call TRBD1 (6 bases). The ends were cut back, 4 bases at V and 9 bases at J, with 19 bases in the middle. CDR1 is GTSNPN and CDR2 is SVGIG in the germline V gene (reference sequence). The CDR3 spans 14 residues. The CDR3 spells CAWTGHGGIGEQFF. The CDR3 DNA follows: TGTGCCTGGACCGGACATGGGGGCATCGGTGAGCAGTTCTTC.

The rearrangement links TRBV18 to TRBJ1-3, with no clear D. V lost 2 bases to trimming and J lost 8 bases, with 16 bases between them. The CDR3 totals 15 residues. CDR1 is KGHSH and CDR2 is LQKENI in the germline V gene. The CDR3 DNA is TGTGCCAGCTCACCAACCTCAGATCCGGGTGACACCATATATTTT. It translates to CASSPTSDPGDTIYF.

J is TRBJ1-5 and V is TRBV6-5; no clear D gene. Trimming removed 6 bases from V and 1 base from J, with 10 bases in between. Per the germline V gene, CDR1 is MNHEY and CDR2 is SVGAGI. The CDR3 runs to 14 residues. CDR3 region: CASSGDRSNQPQHF. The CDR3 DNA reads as TGTGCCAGCAGCGGGGATCGAAGCAATCAGCCCCAGCATTTT.

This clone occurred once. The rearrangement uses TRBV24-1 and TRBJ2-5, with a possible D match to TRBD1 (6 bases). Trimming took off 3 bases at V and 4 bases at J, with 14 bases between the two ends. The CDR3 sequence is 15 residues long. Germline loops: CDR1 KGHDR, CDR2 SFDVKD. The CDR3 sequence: CATSDPGQLGETQYF. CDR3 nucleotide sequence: TGTGCCACCAGTGATCCCGGACAGTTAGGAGAGACCCAGTACTTC.

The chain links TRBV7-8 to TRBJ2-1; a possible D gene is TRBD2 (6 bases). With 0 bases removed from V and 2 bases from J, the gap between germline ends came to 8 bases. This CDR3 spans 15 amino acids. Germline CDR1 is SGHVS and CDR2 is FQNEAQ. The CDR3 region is CASSLAGGPYNEQFF. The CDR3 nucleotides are TGTGCCAGCAGCTTAGCGGGAGGCCCCTACAATGAGCAGTTCTTC.

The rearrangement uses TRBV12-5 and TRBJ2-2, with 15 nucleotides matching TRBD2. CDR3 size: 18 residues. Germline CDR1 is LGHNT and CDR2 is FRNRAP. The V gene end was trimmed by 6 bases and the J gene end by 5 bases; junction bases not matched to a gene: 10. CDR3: CASGFQDGTSGRTGELFF. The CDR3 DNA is TGTGCTAGTGGCTTCCAAGACGGGACTAGCGGGAGGACCGGGGAGCTGTTTTTT.

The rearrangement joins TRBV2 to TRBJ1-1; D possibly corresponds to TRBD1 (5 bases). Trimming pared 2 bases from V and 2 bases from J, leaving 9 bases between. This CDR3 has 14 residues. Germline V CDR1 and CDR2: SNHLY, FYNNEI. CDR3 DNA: TGTGCCAGCAGTGAAAGCAGGGAAAACACTGAAGCTTTCTTT. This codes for CASSESRENTEAFF.

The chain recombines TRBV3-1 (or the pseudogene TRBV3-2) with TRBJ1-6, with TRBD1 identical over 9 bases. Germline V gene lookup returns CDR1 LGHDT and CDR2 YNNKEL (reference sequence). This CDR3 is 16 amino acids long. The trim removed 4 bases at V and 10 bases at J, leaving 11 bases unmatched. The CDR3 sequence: CASSPLQGAQRSPLHF. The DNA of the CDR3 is TGTGCCAGCAGCCCGTTACAGGGGGCACAAAGGTCACCCCTCCACTTT.

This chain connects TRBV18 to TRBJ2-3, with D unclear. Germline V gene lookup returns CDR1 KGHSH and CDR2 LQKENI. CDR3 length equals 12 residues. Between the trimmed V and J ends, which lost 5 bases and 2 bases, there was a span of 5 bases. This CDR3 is CASSSDTDTQYF. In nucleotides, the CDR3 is TGTGCCAGCTCATCAGACACAGATACGCAGTATTTT.

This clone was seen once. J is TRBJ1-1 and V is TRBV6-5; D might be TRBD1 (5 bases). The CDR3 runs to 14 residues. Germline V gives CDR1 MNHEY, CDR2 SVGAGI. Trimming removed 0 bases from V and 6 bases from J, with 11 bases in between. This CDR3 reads CASSYSRRDAEAFF. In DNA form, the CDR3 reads TGTGCCAGCAGTTACTCGAGGAGGGACGCTGAAGCTTTCTTT.

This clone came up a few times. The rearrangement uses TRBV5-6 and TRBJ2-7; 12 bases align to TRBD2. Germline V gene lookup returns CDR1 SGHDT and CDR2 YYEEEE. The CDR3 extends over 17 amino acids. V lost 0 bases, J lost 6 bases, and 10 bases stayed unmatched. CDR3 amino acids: CASSLGLAGGPSGEQYF. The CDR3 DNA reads TGTGCCAGCAGCTTGGGGCTAGCGGGAGGGCCTTCAGGCGAGCAGTACTTC.

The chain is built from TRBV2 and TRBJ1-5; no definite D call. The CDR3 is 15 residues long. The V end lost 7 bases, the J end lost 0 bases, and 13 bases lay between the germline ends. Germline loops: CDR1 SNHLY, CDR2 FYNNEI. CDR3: CASTLMRDSNQPQHF. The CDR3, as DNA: TGTGCCAGCACCCTTATGAGGGATAGCAATCAGCCCCAGCATTTT.

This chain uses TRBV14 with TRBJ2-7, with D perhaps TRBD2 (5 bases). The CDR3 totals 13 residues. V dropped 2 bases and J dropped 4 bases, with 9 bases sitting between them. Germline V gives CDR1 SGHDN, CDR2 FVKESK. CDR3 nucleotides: TGTGCCAGCAGCCAATTCACTAGTTACGAGCAGTACTTC. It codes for CASSQFTSYEQYF.

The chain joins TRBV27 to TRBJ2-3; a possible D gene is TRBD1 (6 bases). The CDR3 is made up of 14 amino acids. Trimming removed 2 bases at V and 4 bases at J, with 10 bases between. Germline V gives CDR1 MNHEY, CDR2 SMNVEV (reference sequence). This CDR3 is CASSLRTAPDTQYF. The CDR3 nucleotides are TGTGCCAGCAGTTTACGGACAGCTCCAGATACGCAGTATTTT.